The 23 T cell receptor beta chains presented below share a single source sample, sequenced in a study of tumor-infiltrating lymphocytes in glioblastoma multiforme. Three nested ARM-PCR rounds with V-beta and C-beta primers built TCRB libraries. Via MiXCR, TCRdb re-called the multiplex PCR reads, giving one row per CDR3 protein. The data show some 32,000 distinct CDR3 sequences, about 64% seen once. The sample comprised brain tumor tissue. These receptors were obtained from a male donor with glioblastoma.

In its sample, this clonotype was seen many times. As DNA, the CDR3 is TGCGCCAGCAGCTTGGATAGGACTAGCGGGAGCGAGCAGTACTTC. Amino acid sequence: CASSLDRTSGSEQYF. V usage is TRBV5-1 and J usage is TRBJ2-7, with TRBD2 matching 13 bases. CDR1 and CDR2 from the germline V gene are SGHRS and YFSETQ. The CDR3 has 15 amino acids. The V segment lost 0 bases and the J segment 6 bases; nucleotides outside the gene matches: 3.

Notes on this clonotype: A read error may produce the germline difference seen at one junction end. The V and J genes are TRBV4-1 and TRBJ2-1; 7 positions agree with TRBD2. The CDR3 has 15 residues. CDR1 is MGHRA, CDR2 YSYEKL, per germline. The CDR3 nucleotides are TGCACCAGCAGCCAACTGGCGGGAGTCTACAATGGGCAGTTCTTC. Its protein product is CTSSQLAGVYNGQFF.

The chain combines TRBV4-1 with TRBJ1-6; D is possibly TRBD1 (6 bases). There are 15 residues in the CDR3. CDR1 is MGHRA, CDR2 YSYEKL, per germline. Deletions cut 0 bases from V and 7 bases from J, with 10 bases between. The CDR3 DNA reads TGCGCCAGCAGCCAAGATGGGGGGGGCAATTCACCCCTCCACTTT. It codes for CASSQDGGGNSPLHF.

This clonotype has ten or more counts. The chain carries TRBV30 and TRBJ2-5; tentative D call: TRBD2 (7 bases). The CDR3 sequence is 15 residues long. Germline CDR1 is GTSNPN and CDR2 is SVGIG (reference sequence). With 4 bases removed from V and 4 bases from J, the gap between germline ends came to 19 bases. CDR3 sequence: CAWKAPWGGGETQYF. CDR3 in DNA: TGTGCCTGGAAGGCCCCCTGGGGGGGCGGAGAGACCCAGTACTTC.

In its sample, this clonotype was seen many times. Just one base apart from a much larger clone, this may be a read error. This chain connects TRBV20-1 to TRBJ2-1, with a possible D match to TRBD2 (6 bases). This CDR3 is 13 amino acids long. Germline V CDR1 and CDR2: DFQATT, SNEGSKA (reference sequence). The CDR3 DNA follows: TGCAGTGTAACGGGAGTCTCCTACGATGAGCAGTTCTTC. Amino acid sequence: CSVTGVSYDEQFF.

This clonotype has a single count. It may be a read error: a sequence one base away is much more abundant. The rearrangement uses TRBV5-1 and TRBJ1-1, with unresolved D. V lost 9 bases and J 0 bases, leaving 15 bases between the germline ends. Germline CDR1 reads SGHRS; CDR2 reads YFSETQ. The CDR3 has 14 amino acids. CDR3 nucleotides: TGCGCCAACACCGTAGACGGGATGAACACTGAAGCTTTCTTT. This sequence encodes CANTVDGMNTEAFF.

This chain joins TRBV29-1 and TRBJ1-1; 9 bases agree with TRBD1. Germline trimming cut 8 bases from V and 14 bases from J; bases unmatched to any gene: 21. Germline V lookup: CDR1 SQVTM, CDR2 ANQGSEA. The CDR3 extends over 14 amino acids. As DNA, the CDR3 is TGCAGCATGCAAGGACAGGGGTTCGGCACTGAAGAGTTCTTT. Amino acid sequence: CSMQGQGFGTEEFF.

As to this clonotype: In this CDR3 the conserved last residue, phenylalanine or tryptophan, is missing, so a read error is likely. The chain joins TRBV20-1 to TRBJ1-1, with unresolved D. Trimming cost V 6 bases and J 4 bases, with 18 bases left between them. Per the germline V gene, CDR1 is DFQATT and CDR2 is SNEGSKA (reference sequence). There are 14 residues in the CDR3. CDR3 amino acids: CSAINRLLSTEAFI. CDR3 bases: TGCAGTGCCATTAATCGTCTACTTAGCACTGAAGCTTTCATT.

This clonotype was counted at least ten times. V and J are TRBV10-1 and TRBJ2-2; D is perhaps TRBD1 (6 bases). Between the trimmed V and J ends, which lost 7 bases and 4 bases, there was a span of 19 bases. This CDR3 has 16 amino acids. In germline, CDR1 is WNHNN, CDR2 SYGVQD (reference sequence). Here the CDR3 DNA reads TGCGCCAGCACTAGTATCTGGACAGCAACCACCGGGGAGCTGTTTTTT. It encodes CASTSIWTATTGELFF.

The chain uses TRBV29-1 and TRBJ2-7, with D possibly TRBD2 on 6 matching bases. The CDR3 totals 13 residues. Germline V gene sequence: CDR1 SQVTM, CDR2 ANQGSEA. Trimming removed 4 bases from V and 4 bases from J, with 14 bases in between. The chain's CDR3 is CSVGLTGVYEQYF. DNA of the CDR3: TGCAGCGTTGGGCTGACGGGAGTTTACGAGCAGTACTTC.

This sequence joins TRBV30 and TRBJ2-7; 9 bases are a match to TRBD2. The germline V gene has CDR1 GTSNPN and CDR2 SVGIG (reference sequence). There are 14 residues in the CDR3. J gave up 1 base and V 4 bases, and 5 bases lay outside the gene matches. The CDR3 reads CAWTPRGGSYEQYF. The CDR3 DNA is TGTGCCTGGACACCGCGGGGGGGGTCCTACGAGCAGTACTTC.

Points on this clonotype: Sequence at one end of the junction differs from germline and may be a read error. The chain has TRBV7-8 and TRBJ2-7, with D perhaps TRBD1 (5 bases). Per the germline V gene, CDR1 is SGHVS and CDR2 is FQNEAQ. The CDR3 totals 16 residues. The CDR3 DNA reads as TGTGCCAGCGGCTTAGGAACAGGACCTCTCTCCTATGAGCAGTACTTC. This encodes CASGLGTGPLSYEQYF. The full variable domain, in which reference TRBV7-8 and TRBJ2-7 provide the parts outside the CDR3, is GAGVSQSPRYKVAKRGQDVALRCDPISGHVSLFWYQQALGQGPEFLTYFQNEAQLDKSGLPSDRFFAERPEGSVSTLKIQRTQQEDSAVYLCASGLGTGPLSYEQYFGPGTRLTVT.

On this clonotype: Given the absence of the conserved phenylalanine or tryptophan at the CDR3 end, a read error is likely. The genes are TRBV6-1 and TRBJ1-2; D is ambiguous. The CDR3 extends over 14 amino acids. Trimming took off 1 base at V and 6 bases at J, with 12 bases between the two ends. Germline V gene lookup returns CDR1 MNHNS and CDR2 SASEGT. The CDR3 DNA follows: TGTGCCAGCAGTGAAGTTCAGCGGTCAGATGGCTACACCTTA. As protein: CASSEVQRSDGYTL.

This clonotype was observed a few times. V and J are TRBV4-1 and TRBJ2-3; 7 bases map to TRBD1. The CDR3 sequence is 16 residues long. Germline V gene lookup returns CDR1 MGHRA and CDR2 YSYEKL. The ends lost 3 bases at V and 4 bases at J; junction bases unmatched: 10. CDR3 region: CASSHGDRAEPDTQYF. CDR3 nucleotide sequence: TGCGCCAGCAGCCATGGAGACAGGGCCGAGCCAGATACGCAGTATTTT.

The V call is TRBV20-1, the J call TRBJ2-3, with D possibly matching TRBD1 (5 bases). V dropped 6 bases and J dropped 10 bases, with 20 bases sitting between them. The CDR3 runs 13 residues. From germline, CDR1 is DFQATT and CDR2 SNEGSKA (reference sequence). The CDR3 loop is CSAGPPTSEAQYF. DNA for the CDR3: TGCAGTGCGGGGCCCCCGACGAGCGAGGCGCAGTATTTT.

About this clonotype: A junction end diverges from the germline sequence, so it may reflect a read error. This chain joins TRBV6-2 or TRBV6-3 and TRBJ1-5, with D possibly being TRBD1 (6 bases). There are 15 residues in the CDR3. Germline lookup yields CDR1 MNHEY and CDR2 SVGEGT. This CDR3 is CASNPGGRGNQPQHF. The CDR3 coding sequence is TGTGCGAGCAACCCGGGGGGCCGGGGCAATCAGCCCCAGCATTTT.

In its sample, this clonotype was seen many times. V gene TRBV2 combines with J gene TRBJ2-3, with 7 bases lining up with TRBD2. Germline trimming cut 1 base from V and 3 bases from J; bases unmatched to any gene: 4. Germline CDR1 SNHLY, CDR2 FYNNEI. This CDR3 spans 15 amino acids. CDR3 loop: CASSEGGSGTDTQYF. For the CDR3, the DNA is TGTGCCAGCAGTGAAGGCGGGAGTGGGACAGATACGCAGTATTTT.

This clonotype was picked up many times. In DNA, the CDR3 is TGTGCCAGCAGCACCCGGCGGTACGAGCAGTACTTC. Amino acids: CASSTRRYEQYF. The V call is TRBV28, the J call TRBJ2-7, with D uncertain. This CDR3 is built from 12 residues. Per germline, CDR1 MDHEN and CDR2 SYDVKM. Deletions cut 6 bases from V and 4 bases from J, with 10 bases between.

This clonotype has ten or more counts. V usage is TRBV10-3 and J usage is TRBJ2-7, with 8 bases matching TRBD2. There are 13 residues in the CDR3. The trim removed 10 bases at V and 4 bases at J, leaving 9 bases unmatched. Germline lookup yields CDR1 ENHRY and CDR2 SYGVKD. The CDR3 DNA is TGTGCCAGCACCGGGACTAGTTCATACGAGCAGTACTTC. It encodes CASTGTSSYEQYF.

The rearrangement uses TRBV6-2 or TRBV6-3 and TRBJ2-7; the D gene is possibly TRBD2 (5 bases). Germline CDR1 is MNHEY and CDR2 is SVGEGT. Trimming cost V 7 bases and J 0 bases, with 13 bases left between them. The CDR3 totals 14 residues. CDR3: CASIPEGASYEQYF. As DNA, the CDR3 is TGTGCCAGCATCCCCGAGGGAGCCTCCTACGAGCAGTACTTC.

The V call is TRBV24-1, the J call TRBJ2-1; D might be TRBD2 (5 bases). The CDR3 contains 16 residues. With 4 bases removed from V and 4 bases from J, the gap between germline ends came to 16 bases. Germline CDR1 and CDR2: KGHDR and SFDVKD. The CDR3 protein is CATSDPDSLSYNEQFF. The CDR3 nucleotides are TGTGCCACCAGTGACCCGGACTCATTAAGTTACAATGAGCAGTTCTTC.

This clonotype was detected only a few times. This is likely a read error, given that the CDR3 carries no conserved phenylalanine or tryptophan at its end. The J gene is TRBJ2-4, the V gene TRBV7-8; D may be TRBD2 (6 bases). V was shortened by 2 bases and J by 5 bases, with 7 bases between the two germline ends. Germline V gene sequence: CDR1 SGHVS, CDR2 FQNEAQ. This CDR3 has 13 residues. This CDR3 reads CASSLWEENIQYL. The CDR3 DNA reads as TGTGCCAGCAGCTTATGGGAGGAAAACATTCAGTACCTC.

The chain uses TRBV30 and TRBJ2-7; 14 nucleotides align to TRBD2. The CDR3 totals 15 residues. V was pared by 5 bases and J by 7 bases, with 10 bases of the junction left unmatched. The germline V gene encodes CDR1 GTSNPN and CDR2 SVGIG (reference sequence). The CDR3 DNA sequence: TGTGCCTGGCGACTAGCGGGAGGGCCGGCTGGGGAGCAGTACTTC. Amino acids: CAWRLAGGPAGEQYF.